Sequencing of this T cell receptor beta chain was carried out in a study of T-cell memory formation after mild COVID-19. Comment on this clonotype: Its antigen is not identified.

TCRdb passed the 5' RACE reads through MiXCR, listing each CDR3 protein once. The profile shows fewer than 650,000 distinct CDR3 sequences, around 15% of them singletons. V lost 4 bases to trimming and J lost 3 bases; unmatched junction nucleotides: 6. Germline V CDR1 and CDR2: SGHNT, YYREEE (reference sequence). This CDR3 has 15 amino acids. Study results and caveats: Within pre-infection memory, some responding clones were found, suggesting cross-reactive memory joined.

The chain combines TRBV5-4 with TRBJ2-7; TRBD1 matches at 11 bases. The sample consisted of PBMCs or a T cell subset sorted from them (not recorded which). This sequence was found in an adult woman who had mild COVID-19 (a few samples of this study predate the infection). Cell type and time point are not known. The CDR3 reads CASSTGTGGFYEQYF. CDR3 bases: TGTGCCAGCAGCACCGGGACAGGGGGATTCTACGAGCAGTACTTC.